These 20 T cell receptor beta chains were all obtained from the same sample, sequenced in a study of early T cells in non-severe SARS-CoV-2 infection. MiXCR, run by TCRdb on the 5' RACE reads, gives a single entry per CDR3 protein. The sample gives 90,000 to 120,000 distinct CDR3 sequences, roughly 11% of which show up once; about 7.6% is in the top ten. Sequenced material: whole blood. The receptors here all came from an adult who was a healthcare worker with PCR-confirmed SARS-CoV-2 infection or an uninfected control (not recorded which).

The CDR3 region has the DNA TGTGCCAGCTCGAGGGATATAGGCTCAACAGATACGCAGTATTTT. Its translation is CASSRDIGSTDTQYF. The V and J genes are TRBV2 and TRBJ2-3; D possibly corresponds to TRBD2 (5 bases). CDR3 size: 15 residues. Germline CDR1 and CDR2: SNHLY and FYNNEI. V was clipped by 8 bases and J by 3 bases, with 18 bases between them.

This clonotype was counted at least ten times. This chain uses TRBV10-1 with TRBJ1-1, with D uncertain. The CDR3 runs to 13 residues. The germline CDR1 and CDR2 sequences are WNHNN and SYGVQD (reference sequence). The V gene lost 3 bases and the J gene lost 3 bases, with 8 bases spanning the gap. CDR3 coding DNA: TGCGCCAGCAGTGATCCCGGGGACACTGAAGCTTTCTTT. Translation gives CASSDPGDTEAFF.

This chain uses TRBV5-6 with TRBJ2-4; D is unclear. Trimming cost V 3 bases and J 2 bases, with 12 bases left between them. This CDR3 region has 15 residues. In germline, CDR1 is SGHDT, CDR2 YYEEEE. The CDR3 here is CASSSEIRTKNIQYF. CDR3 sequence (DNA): TGTGCCAGCAGCTCGGAAATCAGAACCAAAAACATTCAGTACTTC.

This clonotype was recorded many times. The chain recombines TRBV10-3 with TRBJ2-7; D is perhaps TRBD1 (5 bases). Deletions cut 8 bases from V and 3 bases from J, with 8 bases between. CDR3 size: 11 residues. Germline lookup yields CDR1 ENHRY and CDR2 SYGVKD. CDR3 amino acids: CAIGQGYEQYF. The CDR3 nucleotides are TGTGCCATCGGGCAGGGCTACGAGCAGTACTTC.

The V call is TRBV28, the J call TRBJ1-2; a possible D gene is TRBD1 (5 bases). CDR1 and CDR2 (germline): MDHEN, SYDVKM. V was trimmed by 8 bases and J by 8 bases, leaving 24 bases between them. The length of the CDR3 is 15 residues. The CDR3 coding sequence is TGTGCCAGCGGATTCTTTATCCAGGGTCTCGGAGGCTACACCTTC. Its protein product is CASGFFIQGLGGYTF.

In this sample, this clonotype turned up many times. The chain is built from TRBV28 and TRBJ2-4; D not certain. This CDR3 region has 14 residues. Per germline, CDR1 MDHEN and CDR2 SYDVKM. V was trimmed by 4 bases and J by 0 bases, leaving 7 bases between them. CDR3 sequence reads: CASSWLRAKNIQYF. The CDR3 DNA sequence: TGTGCCAGCAGTTGGTTACGAGCCAAAAACATTCAGTACTTC.

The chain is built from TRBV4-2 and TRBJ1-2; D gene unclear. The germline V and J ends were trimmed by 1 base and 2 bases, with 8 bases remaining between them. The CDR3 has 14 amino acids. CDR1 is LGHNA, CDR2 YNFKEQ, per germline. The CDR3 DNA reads TGTGCCAGCAGCCAAGCGGATTCAAACTATGGCTACACCTTC. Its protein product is CASSQADSNYGYTF.

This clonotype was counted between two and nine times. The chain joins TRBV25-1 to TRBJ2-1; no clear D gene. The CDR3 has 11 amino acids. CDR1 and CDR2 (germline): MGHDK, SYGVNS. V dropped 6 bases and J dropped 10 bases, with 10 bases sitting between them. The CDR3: CASRSTGEQFF. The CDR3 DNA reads TGTGCCAGCAGGTCCACGGGCGAGCAGTTCTTC.

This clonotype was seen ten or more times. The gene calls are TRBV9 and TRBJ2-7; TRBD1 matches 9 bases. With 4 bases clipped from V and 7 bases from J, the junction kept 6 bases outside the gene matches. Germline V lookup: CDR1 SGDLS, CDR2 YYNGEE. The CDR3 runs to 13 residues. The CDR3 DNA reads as TGTGCCAGCAGCCCGGACAGGGGTGGAGAGCAGTACTTC. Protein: CASSPDRGGEQYF.

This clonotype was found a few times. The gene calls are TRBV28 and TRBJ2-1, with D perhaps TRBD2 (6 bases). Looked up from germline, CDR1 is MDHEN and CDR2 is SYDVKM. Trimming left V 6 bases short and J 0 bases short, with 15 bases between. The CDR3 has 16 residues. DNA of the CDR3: TGTGCCAGCAGCTGGGGGGTCTCGAGCTCCTACAATGAGCAGTTCTTC. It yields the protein CASSWGVSSSYNEQFF.

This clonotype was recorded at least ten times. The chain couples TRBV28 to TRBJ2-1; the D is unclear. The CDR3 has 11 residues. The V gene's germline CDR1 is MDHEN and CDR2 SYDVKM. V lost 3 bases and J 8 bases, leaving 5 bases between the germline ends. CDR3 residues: CASSFTDEQFF. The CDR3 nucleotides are TGTGCCAGCAGTTTTACGGATGAGCAGTTCTTC.

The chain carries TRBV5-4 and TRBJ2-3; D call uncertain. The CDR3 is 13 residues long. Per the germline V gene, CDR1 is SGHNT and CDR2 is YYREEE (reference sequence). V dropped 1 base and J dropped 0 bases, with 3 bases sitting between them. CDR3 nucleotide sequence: TGTGCCAGCAGCTTGCCTAGCACAGATACGCAGTATTTT. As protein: CASSLPSTDTQYF.

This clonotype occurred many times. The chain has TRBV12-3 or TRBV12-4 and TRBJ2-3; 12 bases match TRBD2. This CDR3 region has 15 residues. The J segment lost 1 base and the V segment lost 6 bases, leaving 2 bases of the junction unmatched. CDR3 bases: TGTGCCAGCAGCCGACTAGCGGGAGGCACAGATACGCAGTATTTT. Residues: CASSRLAGGTDTQYF.

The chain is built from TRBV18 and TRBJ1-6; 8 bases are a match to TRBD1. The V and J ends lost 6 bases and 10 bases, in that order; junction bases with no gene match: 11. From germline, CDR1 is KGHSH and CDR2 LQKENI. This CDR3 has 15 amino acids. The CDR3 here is CASSHPGQVPSPLHF. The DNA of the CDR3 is TGTGCCAGCTCGCATCCGGGACAGGTCCCATCACCCCTCCACTTT.

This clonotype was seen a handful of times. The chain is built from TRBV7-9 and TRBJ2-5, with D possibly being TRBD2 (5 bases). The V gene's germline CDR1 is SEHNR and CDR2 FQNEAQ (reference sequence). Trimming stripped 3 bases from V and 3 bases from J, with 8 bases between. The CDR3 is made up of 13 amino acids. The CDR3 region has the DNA TGTGCCAGCAGCTTGATGCGGGAAGAGACCCAGTACTTC. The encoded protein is CASSLMREETQYF. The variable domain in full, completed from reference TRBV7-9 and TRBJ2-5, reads DTGVSQNPRHKITKRGQNVTFRCDPISEHNRLYWYRQTLGQGPEFLTYFQNEAQLEKSRLLSDRFSAERPKGSFSTLEIQRTEQGDSAMYLCASSLMREETQYFGPGTRLLVL.

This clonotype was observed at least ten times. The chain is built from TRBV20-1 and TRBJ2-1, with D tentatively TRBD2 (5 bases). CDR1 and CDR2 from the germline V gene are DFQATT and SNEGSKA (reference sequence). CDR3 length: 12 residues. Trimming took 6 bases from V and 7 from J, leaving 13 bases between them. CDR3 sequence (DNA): TGCAGTGCAACGAGCCTAGCTAATGAGCAGTTCTTC. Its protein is CSATSLANEQFF.

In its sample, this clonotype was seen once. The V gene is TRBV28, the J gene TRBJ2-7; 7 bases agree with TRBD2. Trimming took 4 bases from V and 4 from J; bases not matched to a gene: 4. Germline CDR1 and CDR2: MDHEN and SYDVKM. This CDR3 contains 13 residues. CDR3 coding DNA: TGTGCCAGCAGTTCTGGCGGGAGTTACGAGCAGTACTTC. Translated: CASSSGGSYEQYF.

The CDR3 DNA follows: TGTGCCAGCAGCCCCCGTCGTGCAAATGGGAACAATGAGCAGTTCTTC. It codes for CASSPRRANGNNEQFF. This chain connects TRBV7-6 to TRBJ2-1, with D unresolved. Germline V gene sequence: CDR1 SGHVS, CDR2 FNYEAQ. V lost 5 bases and J 5 bases, leaving 19 bases between the germline ends. This CDR3 is 16 amino acids long.

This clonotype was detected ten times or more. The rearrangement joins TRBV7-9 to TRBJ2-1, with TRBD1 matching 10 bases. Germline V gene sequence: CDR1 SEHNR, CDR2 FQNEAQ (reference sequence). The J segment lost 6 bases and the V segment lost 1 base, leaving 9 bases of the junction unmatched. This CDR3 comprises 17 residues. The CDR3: CASSLELGDRGSNEQFF. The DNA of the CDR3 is TGTGCCAGCAGCTTAGAGTTGGGGGACAGGGGATCCAATGAGCAGTTCTTC.

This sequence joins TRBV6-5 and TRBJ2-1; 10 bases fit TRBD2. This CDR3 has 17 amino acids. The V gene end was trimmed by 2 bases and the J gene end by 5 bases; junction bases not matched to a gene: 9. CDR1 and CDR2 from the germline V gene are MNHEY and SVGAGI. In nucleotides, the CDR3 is TGTGCCAGCAGTTACCCACCGACTAGCGGGTCCAACAATGAGCAGTTCTTC. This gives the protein CASSYPPTSGSNNEQFF.